A selection of T cell receptor beta chains follows, all from one sample in a study of T cells after yellow fever vaccination. TCRdb re-derived calls from the 5' RACE reads in MiXCR, one entry per CDR3 protein. The profile covers some 240,000 distinct CDR3 sequences, with roughly 3.3% appearing a single time and roughly 3.2% taken by the ten largest. This sample comprised CD4+ T cells sorted from PBMCs, obtained 10 days after the yellow fever booster vaccination. The receptors originated from a man aged 18 to 29 who received the YFV17D yellow fever vaccine. The CDR3 runs from the conserved cysteine through the conserved F or W. A D gene is named only where the DNA matches it firmly. Not every row has a clone size; where given, it reads once, few, many or a size class.

CDR3 DNA | CDR3 protein | clone size | J gene | V gene | D gene
TGTGCCAGCAGCTTCTCGGGACATACGAACACTGAAGCTTTCTTT | CASSFSGHTNTEAFF | few | TRBJ1-1 | TRBV5-4 | -
TGTGCCAGCAGTCCGGGACCCTTTTTGGGAGCGGGGGTAAAAGAGACCCAGTACTTC | CASSPGPFLGAGVKETQYF | many | TRBJ2-5 | TRBV12-3/TRBV12-4 | TRBD2
TGTGCCAGCAGGCCGGACAGGGGACCGTACCAAGAGACCCAGTACTTC | CASRPDRGPYQETQYF | many | TRBJ2-5 | TRBV5-6 | TRBD1
TGCAGTGCTATTCTAACTAGCGGGGGTAGAGGAGAGACCCAGTACTTC | CSAILTSGGRGETQYF | many | TRBJ2-5 | TRBV20-1 | TRBD2
TGTGCCAGCAGTCCACGGGGGGCAGATACGCAGTATTTT | CASSPRGADTQYF | many | TRBJ2-3 | TRBV6-4 | TRBD2
TGTGCCAGCAGCTTTTACAGGGGCCGGAATCAGCCCCAGCATTTT | CASSFYRGRNQPQHF | few | TRBJ1-5 | TRBV5-6 | TRBD1
TGCGCCAGCAGCTCGGGACAGGGGTTTTTCCAAGAGACCCAGTACTTC | CASSSGQGFFQETQYF | few | TRBJ2-5 | TRBV5-1 | TRBD1
TGTGCCAGCAGACCCTCCGGACAGGGTGGGTACGAGCAGTACTTC | CASRPSGQGGYEQYF | - | TRBJ2-7 | TRBV12-3/TRBV12-4 | TRBD1
TGCGCCAGCAGCCAAGAGTCCCGGGGAGGCACAGATACGCAGTATTTT | CASSQESRGGTDTQYF | - | TRBJ2-3 | TRBV4-3 | -
TGTGCCAGCAGTTGGACTAGTTTAGCCAAAAACATTCAGTACTTC | CASSWTSLAKNIQYF | many | TRBJ2-4 | TRBV12-3/TRBV12-4 | TRBD2
TGTGCCAGCAGTGACACCAGGGGTGGCACTAACTATGGCTACACCTTC | CASSDTRGGTNYGYTF | - | TRBJ1-2 | TRBV25-1 | -
TGTGCCAGCGAGTCAGTAAACACTGAAGCTTTCTTT | CASESVNTEAFF | many | TRBJ1-1 | TRBV28 | -
TGTGCCAGCAGCTCCCTCGGCACCTACAATGAGCAGTTCTTC | CASSSLGTYNEQFF | many | TRBJ2-1 | TRBV7-3 | -
TGCGCCAGCAGCTTATGGCGTTCGGGGGGGCATAATGAGCAGTTCTTC | CASSLWRSGGHNEQFF | few | TRBJ2-1 | TRBV5-1 | TRBD2
TGTGCCAGCAACCAACTAGCGGCCGTCTGGGGGGAGACCCAGTACTTC | CASNQLAAVWGETQYF | few | TRBJ2-5 | TRBV6-2/TRBV6-3 | TRBD2
TGTGCCAGCAGCACCAACAGGGGGCCGGAGGAGACCCAGTACTTC | CASSTNRGPEETQYF | many | TRBJ2-5 | TRBV7-2 | TRBD1
TGTGCCACCAGCAGAGATGAGGGAGGGTACACCTTC | CATSRDEGGYTF | few | TRBJ1-2 | TRBV15 | -
TGCGCCAGCAAGGAGGTTGTCACCGGGGAGCTGTTTTTT | CASKEVVTGELFF | many | TRBJ2-2 | TRBV5-1 | -